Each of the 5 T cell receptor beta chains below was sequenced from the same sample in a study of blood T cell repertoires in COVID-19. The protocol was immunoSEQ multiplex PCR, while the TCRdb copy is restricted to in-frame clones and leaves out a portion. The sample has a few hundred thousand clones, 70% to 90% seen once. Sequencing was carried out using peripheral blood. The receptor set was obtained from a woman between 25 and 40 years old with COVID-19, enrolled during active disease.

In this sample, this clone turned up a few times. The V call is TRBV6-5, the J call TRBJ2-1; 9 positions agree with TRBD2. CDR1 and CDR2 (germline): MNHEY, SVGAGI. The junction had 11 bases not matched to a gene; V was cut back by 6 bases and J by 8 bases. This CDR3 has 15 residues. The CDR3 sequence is CASRTSGPLEDEQFF. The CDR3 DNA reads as TGTGCCAGCAGGACTAGCGGTCCCCTCGAGGATGAGCAGTTCTTC.

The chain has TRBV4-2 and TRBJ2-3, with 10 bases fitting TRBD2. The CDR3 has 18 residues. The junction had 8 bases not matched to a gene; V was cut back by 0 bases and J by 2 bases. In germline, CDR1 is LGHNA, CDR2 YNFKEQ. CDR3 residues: CASSQDLRTSGVTDTQYF. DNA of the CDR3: TGTGCCAGCAGCCAAGATCTTCGGACTAGCGGAGTCACAGATACGCAGTATTTT.

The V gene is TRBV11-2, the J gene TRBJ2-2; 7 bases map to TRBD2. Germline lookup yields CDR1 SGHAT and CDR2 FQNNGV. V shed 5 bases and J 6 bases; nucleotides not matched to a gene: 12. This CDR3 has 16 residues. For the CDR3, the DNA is TGTGCCAGCAGCCCCGGTGGACTAGAGGATTCCGGGGAGCTGTTTTTT. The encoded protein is CASSPGGLEDSGELFF.

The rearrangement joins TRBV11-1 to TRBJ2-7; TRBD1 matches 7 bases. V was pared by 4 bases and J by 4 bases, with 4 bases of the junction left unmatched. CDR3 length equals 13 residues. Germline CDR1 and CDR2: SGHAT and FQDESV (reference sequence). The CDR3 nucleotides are TGTGCCAGCAGCTCAAACAGGGGATACGAGCAGTACTTC. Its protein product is CASSSNRGYEQYF.

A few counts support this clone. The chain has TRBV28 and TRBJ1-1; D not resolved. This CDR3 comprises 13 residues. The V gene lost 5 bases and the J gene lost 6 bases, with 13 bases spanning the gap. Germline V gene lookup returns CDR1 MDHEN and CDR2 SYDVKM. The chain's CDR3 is CASSDPRVAEAFF. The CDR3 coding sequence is TGTGCCAGCAGTGACCCTCGGGTCGCTGAAGCTTTCTTT. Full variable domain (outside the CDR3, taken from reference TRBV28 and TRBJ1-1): DVKVTQSSRYLVKRTGEKVFLECVQDMDHENMFWYRQDPGLGLRLIYFSYDVKMKEKGDIPEGYSVSREKKERFSLILESASTNQTSMYLCASSDPRVAEAFFGQGTRLTVV.